The clone carrying this T cell receptor beta chain was picked up a small number of times. This CDR3 has 14 residues. Trimming took off 3 bases at V and 9 bases at J, with 18 bases between the two ends. Germline assignment: CDR1 SGHRS and CDR2 YFSETQ. This sample is drawn from a study of blood T cell repertoires in COVID-19. Study background: From the United States, Italy and Spain came samples of acute and convalescent COVID-19. From T cells, B-cell-depleted T cells, or PBMCs came the material, which was cDNA or gDNA.

As handled by the study authors: Amplifying reference gene primers gave estimates of nucleated cell counts. Clones were read by immunoSEQ multiplex PCR, and TCRdb kept only the in-frame ones, dropping some. That table gives V, J and clone size, and the DNA gave D and trimming. The table shows about 190,000 clones, with around 85% occurring only once. The chain carries TRBV5-1 and TRBJ1-2; possibly TRBD1 for D (6 bases). This TCR came from a man aged 25-45 years with acute or convalescent COVID-19. Sequenced material: peripheral blood. CDR3 DNA: TGCGCCAGCAGCTGGGATCCGGACAGTGGTAGCTACACCTTC. Its translation is CASSWDPDSGSYTF.